This is a list of T cell receptor beta chains from one sample in a study of cytomegalovirus exposure and HLA in healthy donors. Assay used: immunoSEQ multiplex PCR; TCRdb lists only in-frame clones, some missing. The sample lists roughly 120,000 clones, 70% to 80% occurring once. Sequencing was done on a sample of PBMCs. All receptors come from a man between 45 and 60 years old in good health and CMV-seropositive. CDR3s include the opening cysteine and the closing phenylalanine or tryptophan. D genes are given only for firm matches. Only some rows state a clone size, as once, few, many or a class for expanded clones.

TRBV6-5	.	TRBJ2-5	.	CASSSGEEAQYF	TGTGCCAGCAGTTCCGGGGAGGAGGCCCAGTACTTC
TRBV28	.	TRBJ1-1	TRBD1	CASSLSGGWNTEAFF	TGTGCCAGCAGTTTATCAGGGGGGTGGAACACTGAAGCTTTCTTT
TRBV13	.	TRBJ2-7	TRBD2	CASSYGTSGSIQQYF	TGTGCCAGCAGCTACGGGACTAGCGGGAGTATTCAGCAGTACTTC
TRBV5-4	.	TRBJ1-1	TRBD1	CASSSAGQMNTEAFF	TGTGCCAGCAGCTCGGCGGGACAGATGAACACTGAAGCTTTCTTT
TRBV7-9	.	TRBJ1-5	TRBD1	CASSPGQGASNQPQHF	TGTGCCAGCAGCCCCGGACAGGGGGCGAGCAATCAGCCCCAGCATTTT
TRBV7-2	.	TRBJ2-7	TRBD2	CASSSGTRPYEQYF	TGTGCCAGCAGCTCCGGGACTAGACCCTACGAGCAGTACTTC
TRBV18	.	TRBJ2-5	TRBD2	CASSPLAGEGETQYF	TGTGCCAGCTCACCCTTAGCGGGAGAGGGTGAGACCCAGTACTTC
TRBV7-9	.	TRBJ2-2	TRBD1	CASSFLTGDTGELFF	TGTGCCAGCAGCTTTTTAACAGGGGACACCGGGGAGCTGTTTTTT
TRBV11-2	few	TRBJ2-2	.	CASSWSSGNTGELFF	TGTGCCAGCAGCTGGAGTAGCGGGAACACCGGGGAGCTGTTTTTT
TRBV6-5	.	TRBJ1-2	.	CASSEAHNYGYTF	TGTGCCAGCAGTGAAGCGCATAACTATGGCTACACCTTC
TRBV19	few	TRBJ1-5	TRBD1	CASSIAPIQGYSNQPQHF	TGTGCCAGTAGTATAGCTCCCATACAGGGGTATAGCAATCAGCCCCAGCATTTT
TRBV7-8	.	TRBJ2-1	TRBD2	CASSLALSGTSGPQFF	TGTGCCAGCAGCTTAGCGCTTAGCGGGACTAGCGGGCCCCAGTTCTTC